The 17 T cell receptor beta chains in this list originate from one sample, sequenced in a study of CD8 T cells in Susac syndrome. A quantity of about 0.5 to 1 ug RNA underwent reverse transcription using random hexamers. MiXCR was run by TCRdb on the immunoSEQ multiplex PCR reads, yielding one entry per CDR3 protein. Seen here are around 190,000 distinct CDR3 sequences, around 95% observed once, and the top ten hold around 0.093%. The specimen sequenced was CD4+ T cells from PBMCs. The receptors originated from a human donor in good health.

This clonotype was seen a handful of times. The chain links TRBV7-8 to TRBJ2-7; 11 bases match TRBD1. V was pared by 4 bases and J by 6 bases, with 2 bases of the junction left unmatched. Germline CDR1 reads SGHVS; CDR2 reads FQNEAQ. This CDR3 comprises 13 residues. The CDR3 sequence is CASSSGTGGEQYV. The CDR3 bases are TGTGCCAGCAGCTCCGGGACAGGGGGCGAGCAGTACGTC.

The V call is TRBV5-1, the J call TRBJ1-5, with 7 nucleotides matching TRBD1. Per germline, CDR1 SGHRS and CDR2 YFSETQ. V lost 4 bases and J lost 0; bases outside the gene matches: 4. The CDR3 is 15 amino acids. DNA for the CDR3: TGCGCCAGCAGCCCGACAGGGCGTAGCAATCAGCCCCAGCATTTT. Its translation is CASSPTGRSNQPQHF. Using reference TRBV5-1 and TRBJ1-5 for the parts outside the CDR3, the full variable domain is KAGVTQTPRYLIKTRGQQVTLSCSPISGHRSVSWYQQTPGQGLQFLFEYFSETQRNKGNFPGRFSGRQFSNSRSEMNVSTLELGDSALYLCASSPTGRSNQPQHFGDGTRLSIL.

The chain joins TRBV20-1 to TRBJ1-5; tentatively, D is TRBD1 (6 bases). CDR3 length equals 13 residues. The ends were cut back, 3 bases at V and 7 bases at J, with 13 bases in the middle. Germline V gene data show CDR1 as DFQATT and CDR2 as SNEGSKA (reference sequence). CDR3 DNA sequence: TGCAGTGCTAGCGTGGGGGGCGGACAGCCCCAGCATTTT. It is translated as CSASVGGGQPQHF.

The genes are TRBV20-1 and TRBJ1-3; D is unclear. V was clipped by 0 bases and J by 5 bases, with 11 bases between them. The CDR3 is 14 amino acids. Germline CDR1 and CDR2: DFQATT and SNEGSKA (reference sequence). In DNA, the CDR3 is TGCAGTGCTAGAGATCAAGTAGGAAGAAACACCATATATTTT. Translated, it gives CSARDQVGRNTIYF.

The chain recombines TRBV27 with TRBJ1-5; 7 bases line up with TRBD1. Trimming took 6 bases from V and 3 from J; bases not matched to a gene: 5. The length of the CDR3 is 14 residues. Germline V gene data show CDR1 as MNHEY and CDR2 as SMNVEV (reference sequence). This CDR3 is CASRRDSFNQPQHF. The DNA for the CDR3 is TGTGCCAGCAGGAGGGACAGTTTCAATCAGCCCCAGCATTTT.

The V and J genes are TRBV5-1 and TRBJ2-1, with a weak D call TRBD2 (7 bases). V lost 4 bases, J lost 2 bases, and 16 bases lay in between. The CDR3 extends over 16 amino acids. The germline gives CDR1 SGHRS, CDR2 YFSETQ. CDR3 sequence: CASSPVGGAPYNEQFF. The CDR3 nucleotides are TGCGCCAGCAGCCCGGTGGGGGGGGCTCCCTACAATGAGCAGTTCTTC. The variable domain in full, completed from reference TRBV5-1 and TRBJ2-1, reads KAGVTQTPRYLIKTRGQQVTLSCSPISGHRSVSWYQQTPGQGLQFLFEYFSETQRNKGNFPGRFSGRQFSNSRSEMNVSTLELGDSALYLCASSPVGGAPYNEQFFGPGTRLTVL.

The chain uses TRBV29-1 and TRBJ2-3; no clear D gene. The ends were cut back, 4 bases at V and 6 bases at J, with 5 bases in the middle. The CDR3 consists of 10 residues. Germline V CDR1 and CDR2: SQVTM, ANQGSEA. The DNA for the CDR3 is TGCAGCGTTGCCCATGATACGCAGTATTTT. Protein: CSVAHDTQYF.

The CDR3 sequence is CASSQPGRDIQYF. As DNA, the CDR3 is TGTGCCAGCAGCCAACCGGGACGGGACATTCAGTACTTC. The V call is TRBV3-1, the J call TRBJ2-4; D is possibly TRBD1 or TRBD2 (5 bases each). Germline CDR1 reads LGHDT; CDR2 reads YNNKEL (reference sequence). The V end lost 2 bases, the J end lost 8 bases, and 10 bases lay between the germline ends. The length of the CDR3 is 13 residues.

The V and J genes are TRBV5-6 and TRBJ1-2; TRBD1 aligns across 9 bases. Trimming at V came to 2 bases and at J to 6 bases, leaving 11 bases not matched to a gene. The V gene's germline CDR1 is SGHDT and CDR2 YYEEEE. This CDR3 spans 16 amino acids. Written as DNA, the CDR3 is TGTGCCAGCAGCTTACTGGGCCGGGACAGGGAGGATGGCTACACCTTC. Its protein is CASSLLGRDREDGYTF.

The chain joins TRBV7-2 to TRBJ1-6; D gene uncertain. CDR1 is SGHTA, CDR2 FQGNSA, per germline. CDR3 size: 14 residues. V was cut by 5 bases and J by 7 bases, with 12 bases left in between. The chain's CDR3 is CASSLTRRNSPLHF. The CDR3 DNA follows: TGTGCCAGCAGCCTAACGAGAAGGAATTCACCCCTCCACTTT.

This chain joins TRBV28 and TRBJ2-2; D unresolved. The CDR3 sequence is 15 residues long. Per germline, CDR1 MDHEN and CDR2 SYDVKM. Trimming stripped 6 bases from V and 6 bases from J, with 17 bases between. CDR3 sequence: CASRGYPVAPGELFF. The CDR3 nucleotides are TGTGCCAGCAGGGGCTATCCGGTCGCACCCGGGGAGCTGTTTTTT.

The chain is built from TRBV24-1 and TRBJ1-1; 8 bases match TRBD1. There are 13 residues in the CDR3. Germline V CDR1 and CDR2: KGHDR, SFDVKD. Trimming at V came to 4 bases and at J to 10 bases, leaving 7 bases not matched to a gene. CDR3 protein: CATSDVGQVTAFF. CDR3 coding DNA: TGTGCCACCAGTGACGTGGGACAGGTTACAGCTTTCTTT.

The rearrangement uses TRBV14 and TRBJ2-1, with D possibly matching TRBD2 (7 bases). V was pared by 4 bases and J by 7 bases, with 20 bases between. CDR3 length equals 16 residues. Germline CDR1 SGHDN, CDR2 FVKESK. This CDR3 is CASSPGRGALRNEQFF. Here the CDR3 DNA reads TGTGCCAGCAGCCCGGGACGGGGGGCGCTCAGGAATGAGCAGTTCTTC.

Only one count was recorded for this clonotype. The chain combines TRBV25-1 with TRBJ2-7; tentatively, D is TRBD1 (7 bases). With 6 bases removed from V and 6 bases from J, the gap between germline ends came to 12 bases. The germline CDR1 and CDR2 sequences are MGHDK and SYGVNS. The CDR3 runs to 12 residues. Written as DNA, the CDR3 is TGTGCCAGCAGGGGGGGACAGATCGAGCAGTACTTC. Translating it yields CASRGGQIEQYF.

The chain combines TRBV4-3 with TRBJ2-4; D may be TRBD2 (6 bases). V was trimmed by 4 bases and J by 0 bases, leaving 16 bases between them. Germline loops: CDR1 LGHNA, CDR2 YSLEER. The CDR3 consists of 17 residues. In DNA form, the CDR3 reads TGCGCCAGCAGCCTCGCTGCGGGGTCAATAGCCAAAAACATTCAGTACTTC. Protein: CASSLAAGSIAKNIQYF.

The chain uses TRBV20-1 and TRBJ1-2; the match to TRBD1 covers 10 bases. The CDR3 extends over 17 amino acids. V trimming: 6 bases; J trimming: 6 bases; junction bases outside the gene matches: 19. The germline CDR1 and CDR2 sequences are DFQATT and SNEGSKA (reference sequence). The CDR3: CSALSSLRQGALDGYTF. CDR3 coding DNA: TGCAGTGCCCTTTCCTCCCTCCGACAGGGGGCTTTGGATGGCTACACCTTC.

The chain is built from TRBV18 and TRBJ2-1; D gene unclear. Germline assignment: CDR1 KGHSH and CDR2 LQKENI. V dropped 5 bases and J dropped 12 bases, with 14 bases sitting between them. CDR3 size: 12 residues. The DNA of the CDR3 is TGTGCCAGCTCAGCCGCCATTGGATGGCAGTTCTTC. This translates into CASSAAIGWQFF. The full variable domain, with the rest looked up from reference TRBV18 and TRBJ2-1, is NAGVMQNPRHLVRRRGQEARLRCSPMKGHSHVYWYRQLPEEGLKFMVYLQKENIIDESGMPKERFSAEFPKEGPSILRIQQVVRGDSAAYFCASSAAIGWQFFGPGTRLTVL.